One T cell receptor (beta chain) is described in this entry. These data originate in a study of blood T cell repertoires in COVID-19. TCRdb's table, derived via immunoSEQ multiplex PCR, lists solely in-frame clones and lacks some. The profile shows 80,000 or so clones, 80% to 90% of them singletons. Per the germline V gene, CDR1 is LGHDT and CDR2 is YNNKEL (reference sequence). CDR3 length: 14 residues. Trimming removed 2 bases at V and 3 bases at J, with 9 bases between. Sequenced input: peripheral blood. The V and J genes are TRBV3-1 (or the pseudogene TRBV3-2) and TRBJ2-3; D might be TRBD2 (5 bases). This clonotype originated in a man aged 55-75 years with COVID-19, enrolled during active disease. The CDR3 bases are TGTGCCAGCAGCCAACTAGAGGGTACAGATACGCAGTATTTT. This encodes CASSQLEGTDTQYF.